These 23 T cell receptor beta chains came from one sample sequenced in a study of cytomegalovirus exposure and HLA in healthy donors. This PCR relied on a set of 60 Vbeta primers and 13 Jbeta primers. The method was immunoSEQ multiplex PCR; TCRdb's version includes in-frame clones alone and lacks a portion of them. The data show more than 70,000 clones, with over 60% seen just once and 5.3% held by the top ten. What was sequenced was PBMCs. The origin of the receptors is a man aged 25-45 years in good health and CMV-seropositive.

V and J are TRBV29-1 and TRBJ1-1; tentative D call: TRBD1 (5 bases). Germline V CDR1 and CDR2: SQVTM, ANQGSEA. V was pared by 4 bases and J by 0 bases, with 12 bases between. This CDR3 contains 14 residues. CDR3 DNA: TGCAGCGTTGGGCAGGGAGGGGTGAACACTGAAGCTTTCTTT. It specifies CSVGQGGVNTEAFF.

The V and J genes are TRBV18 and TRBJ1-3; D is perhaps TRBD1 (5 bases). Germline V gene sequence: CDR1 KGHSH, CDR2 LQKENI. Trimming left V 5 bases short and J 0 bases short, with 14 bases between. CDR3 length: 16 residues. CDR3: CASSSGTSRSGNTIYF. CDR3 sequence (DNA): TGTGCCAGCTCATCCGGGACTTCCCGCTCTGGAAACACCATATATTTT.

This clone was seen more than once but under ten times. The chain uses TRBV30 and TRBJ2-6; a possible D gene is TRBD1 (6 bases). Germline loops: CDR1 GTSNPN, CDR2 SVGIG (reference sequence). V was shortened by 0 bases and J by 0 bases, with 15 bases between the two germline ends. This CDR3 region has 18 residues. CDR3 DNA sequence: TGTGCCTGGAGTGTAGGGGAAGGGGGACGCTCTGGGGCCAACGTCCTGACTTTC. It is translated as CAWSVGEGGRSGANVLTF.

This rearrangement joins TRBV7-2 to TRBJ2-5, with TRBD2 matching over 8 bases. V trimming: 5 bases; J trimming: 4 bases; junction bases outside the gene matches: 9. Germline V gives CDR1 SGHTA, CDR2 FQGNSA. The CDR3 covers 15 residues. DNA of the CDR3: TGTGCCAGCAGCATTACTAGCGGTGGAGGAGAGACCCAGTACTTC. It encodes CASSITSGGGETQYF.

This clone has a handful of counts. The chain recombines TRBV4-1 with TRBJ2-5; the D gene is possibly TRBD1 (5 bases). This CDR3 contains 17 residues. CDR1 is MGHRA and CDR2 is YSYEKL in the germline V gene. Between the trimmed V and J ends, which lost 5 bases and 5 bases, there was a span of 24 bases. Here the CDR3 DNA reads TGCGCCAGCAGCGAAGGTTATGGGGCCGACGGTCGGGAGACCCAGTACTTC. Amino acids: CASSEGYGADGRETQYF.

The CDR3 nucleotides read TGTGCCAGCAGTAGAACAGGGAATTCGTACAATGAGCAGTTCTTC. Protein product: CASSRTGNSYNEQFF. The gene calls are TRBV2 and TRBJ2-1, with D perhaps matching TRBD1 (6 bases). V lost 5 bases, J lost 4 bases, and 15 bases lay in between. Per germline, CDR1 SNHLY and CDR2 FYNNEI. This CDR3 comprises 15 residues.

V is TRBV5-1 and J is TRBJ1-2; D might be TRBD1 (6 bases). The CDR3 contains 13 residues. Trimming left V 0 bases short and J 8 bases short, with 11 bases between. CDR1 SGHRS and CDR2 YFSETQ come from the germline V gene. The CDR3: CASSLVSGEGYTF. The CDR3 DNA reads TGCGCCAGCAGCTTGGTTTCAGGGGAAGGCTACACCTTC.

This clone has a handful of counts. This rearrangement joins TRBV4-2 to TRBJ1-5; the D is unclear. Germline CDR1 reads LGHNA; CDR2 reads YNFKEQ. Trimming took off 0 bases at V and 6 bases at J, with 12 bases between the two ends. CDR3 length: 15 residues. CDR3 residues: CASSQDGGEGQPQHF. Here the CDR3 DNA reads TGTGCCAGCAGCCAAGATGGCGGGGAAGGTCAGCCCCAGCATTTT.

The chain is built from TRBV25-1 and TRBJ2-7; D is perhaps TRBD1 (5 bases). Trimming shortened V by 5 bases and J by 0 bases, and 8 bases separated the two germline ends. CDR1 and CDR2 (germline): MGHDK, SYGVNS. This CDR3 contains 13 residues. The CDR3, as DNA: TGTGCCAGCAGTTTTCAGGGCTCCTACGAGCAGTACTTC. Its protein product is CASSFQGSYEQYF.

V is TRBV7-2 and J is TRBJ1-5; TRBD1 agrees at 9 bases. CDR3 length: 17 amino acids. Germline CDR1 and CDR2: SGHTA and FQGNSA. The V and J ends lost 1 base and 4 bases, in that order; junction bases with no gene match: 8. The CDR3: CASSLVWGQGENQPQHF. CDR3 in DNA: TGTGCCAGCAGCTTAGTATGGGGACAGGGCGAAAATCAGCCCCAGCATTTT.

CDR3 protein: CASSQNLNTEAFF. CDR3 sequence (DNA): TGTGCCAGCAGCCAAAATTTGAACACTGAAGCTTTCTTT. The chain has TRBV6-5 and TRBJ1-1, with unresolved D. The CDR3 covers 13 residues. Germline V gives CDR1 MNHEY, CDR2 SVGAGI. Trimming shortened V by 6 bases and J by 0 bases, and 8 bases separated the two germline ends.

This chain uses TRBV5-1 with TRBJ2-1; tentative D call: TRBD1 (6 bases). The CDR3 totals 16 residues. CDR1 and CDR2 from the germline V gene are SGHRS and YFSETQ. V was clipped by 4 bases and J by 0 bases, with 14 bases between them. CDR3 coding DNA: TGCGCCAGCAGCCCGAGGGGGTCCAGCTCCTACAATGAGCAGTTCTTC. Protein product: CASSPRGSSSYNEQFF.

J is TRBJ2-7 and V is TRBV5-1, with 14 nucleotides matching TRBD2. The germline V gene encodes CDR1 SGHRS and CDR2 YFSETQ. J gave up 2 bases and V 0 bases, and 1 base lay outside the gene matches. The CDR3 sequence is 16 residues long. The CDR3 loop is CASSLAGLAGAYEQYV. CDR3 bases: TGCGCCAGCAGCTTGGCGGGACTAGCGGGAGCCTACGAGCAGTACGTC.

The chain is built from TRBV18 and TRBJ2-1; a weak D match, TRBD1 (5 bases). Germline loops: CDR1 KGHSH, CDR2 LQKENI. This CDR3 region has 13 residues. Trimming took 3 bases from V and 7 from J, leaving 10 bases between them. The CDR3 spells CASSPIPGNEQFF. CDR3 in DNA: TGTGCCAGCTCACCTATCCCAGGGAATGAGCAGTTCTTC.

In DNA, the CDR3 is TGCGCCAGCAGCCCGGGACAGGCGTACTATGGCTACACCTTC. Its translation is CASSPGQAYYGYTF. This sequence joins TRBV5-1 and TRBJ1-2; 8 bases are shared with TRBD1. From germline, CDR1 is SGHRS and CDR2 YFSETQ. The CDR3 runs 14 residues. V lost 4 bases and J lost 3; bases outside the gene matches: 5. Together with reference TRBV5-1 and TRBJ1-2, the CDR3 gives the full variable domain: KAGVTQTPRYLIKTRGQQVTLSCSPISGHRSVSWYQQTPGQGLQFLFEYFSETQRNKGNFPGRFSGRQFSNSRSEMNVSTLELGDSALYLCASSPGQAYYGYTFGSGTRLTVV.

The genes are TRBV30 and TRBJ1-1; D gene uncertain. V lost 0 bases and J 5 bases, leaving 7 bases between the germline ends. The CDR3 has 12 residues. Germline CDR1 is GTSNPN and CDR2 is SVGIG (reference sequence). In nucleotides, the CDR3 is TGTGCCTGGAGTGTACCAGGAACTGAAGCTTTCTTT. Its protein is CAWSVPGTEAFF. The full variable domain, with the rest looked up from reference TRBV30 and TRBJ1-1, is SQTIHQWPATLVQPVGSPLSLECTVEGTSNPNLYWYRQAAGRGLQLLFYSVGIGQISSEVPQNLSASRPQDRQFILSSKKLLLSDSGFYLCAWSVPGTEAFFGQGTRLTVV.

The rearrangement links TRBV2 to TRBJ1-3; maybe TRBD1 (6 bases). Trimming removed 6 bases at V and 7 bases at J, with 16 bases between. CDR1 is SNHLY and CDR2 is FYNNEI in the germline V gene. The CDR3 consists of 14 residues. The CDR3 DNA follows: TGTGCCAGCAGACAGGGCCAGGCCCTTAACACCATATATTTT. Translated: CASRQGQALNTIYF.

The rearrangement joins TRBV5-6 to TRBJ1-2; D call uncertain. From germline, CDR1 is SGHDT and CDR2 YYEEEE. The germline V and J ends were trimmed by 5 bases and 5 bases, with 7 bases remaining between them. This CDR3 is 11 amino acids long. As DNA, the CDR3 is TGTGCCAGCAGTCTGAGTTATGGCTACACCTTC. This gives the protein CASSLSYGYTF.

The chain has TRBV4-1 and TRBJ1-1, with D hard to call. The V end was cut by 1 base, the J end by 2 bases, with 5 bases between. Germline V gene data show CDR1 as MGHRA and CDR2 as YSYEKL. The CDR3 loop spans 13 amino acids. CDR3 loop: CASSQVRNTEAFF. The CDR3 DNA follows: TGCGCCAGCAGCCAAGTTAGAAACACTGAAGCTTTCTTT.

The J gene is TRBJ2-7, the V gene TRBV4-3; D is unclear. Germline V lookup: CDR1 LGHNA, CDR2 YSLEER. The CDR3 consists of 15 residues. Trimming took 0 bases from V and 7 from J, leaving 16 bases between them. Written as DNA, the CDR3 is TGCGCCAGCAGCCAAGATTACAGAACGTTACGAGAGCAGTACTTC. Its translation is CASSQDYRTLREQYF.

The chain joins TRBV19 to TRBJ2-5; D uncertain. Deletions cut 6 bases from V and 3 bases from J, with 14 bases between. Germline V CDR1 and CDR2: LNHDA, SQIVND (reference sequence). CDR3 length: 14 residues. CDR3 loop: CASRLMRAKETQYF. CDR3 nucleotide sequence: TGTGCCAGTAGGTTGATGCGAGCCAAAGAGACCCAGTACTTC.

The J gene is TRBJ2-1, the V gene TRBV5-1; tentatively, D is TRBD2 (7 bases). CDR1 and CDR2 from the germline V gene are SGHRS and YFSETQ. This CDR3 is 13 amino acids long. Trimming removed 2 bases from V and 8 bases from J, with 11 bases in between. CDR3 in amino acids: CASSFPGGDEQFF. The CDR3 DNA reads as TGCGCCAGCAGCTTTCCGGGGGGCGATGAGCAGTTCTTC.

This clone was detected only once. The rearrangement joins TRBV6-1 to TRBJ1-1; D might be TRBD1 (6 bases). This CDR3 region has 13 residues. Between the trimmed V and J ends, which lost 4 bases and 5 bases, there was a span of 11 bases. In germline, CDR1 is MNHNS, CDR2 SASEGT. DNA for the CDR3: TGTGCCAGCAGTGCCCAGGGGTTAACTGAAGCTTTCTTT. This sequence encodes CASSAQGLTEAFF.